Following are 30 T cell receptor beta chains from one sample sequenced in a study of blood T cell repertoires in COVID-19. Method: immunoSEQ multiplex PCR; TCRdb's copy keeps in-frame clones and lacks some. The data contain more than 95,000 clones, 70% to 90% of them seen just once; the ten biggest clones take up more than 1.5%. Material: peripheral blood. These receptors all come from a human donor in a cohort sampled during active COVID-19.

This chain links TRBV6-2 or TRBV6-3 with TRBJ1-4, with 11 bases aligning to TRBD1. The ends lost 5 bases at V and 7 bases at J; junction bases unmatched: 3. Germline loops: CDR1 MNHEY, CDR2 SVGEGT. CDR3 length equals 14 residues. The CDR3 sequence: CASSGQGAREKLFF. Written as DNA, the CDR3 is TGTGCCAGCAGTGGACAGGGGGCGCGTGAAAAACTGTTTTTT.

The CDR3 is CASSSGLAGPYEQYF. As DNA, the CDR3 is TGTGCCAGCAGCTCCGGACTAGCGGGACCCTACGAGCAGTACTTC. The J gene is TRBJ2-7, the V gene TRBV11-2; 12 bases align to TRBD2. The CDR3 contains 15 residues. Germline-derived CDR1 and CDR2 are SGHAT and FQNNGV. V dropped 4 bases and J dropped 2; count of bases not matched to a gene: 3.

The V and J genes are TRBV18 and TRBJ2-3; 7 nucleotides match TRBD2. The germline V gene has CDR1 KGHSH and CDR2 LQKENI. CDR3 size: 20 residues. V gave up 2 bases and J gave up 2 bases; unmatched junction bases: 19. CDR3 protein: CASSPVAGGGASSLTDTQYF. DNA of the CDR3: TGTGCCAGCTCACCAGTGGCAGGCGGGGGTGCTTCCTCCCTCACAGATACGCAGTATTTT.

The chain combines TRBV7-8 with TRBJ1-2; TRBD1 matches at 8 bases. This CDR3 contains 15 residues. J lost 4 bases, V lost 5 bases, and 9 bases had no gene match. Germline V lookup: CDR1 SGHVS, CDR2 FQNEAQ. The CDR3 spells CASSHKRTGSYGYTF. Here the CDR3 DNA reads TGTGCCAGCAGCCACAAACGGACAGGGAGCTATGGCTACACCTTC.

This clone showed up just a few times. The rearrangement links TRBV19 to TRBJ2-5, with 8 bases fitting TRBD1. The J segment lost 5 bases and the V segment lost 4 bases, leaving 3 bases of the junction unmatched. There are 13 residues in the CDR3. Per the germline V gene, CDR1 is LNHDA and CDR2 is SQIVND (reference sequence). The CDR3, as DNA: TGTGCCAGTAGTACCAACAGGGGGGAGACCCAGTACTTC. Amino acid sequence: CASSTNRGETQYF.

This clone has a single count. The V call is TRBV28, the J call TRBJ1-2; 7 bases map to TRBD1. From germline, CDR1 is MDHEN and CDR2 SYDVKM. This CDR3 region has 11 residues. J gave up 8 bases and V 11 bases, and 8 bases lay outside the gene matches. This chain's CDR3 is CAGGQDQGYTF. The CDR3 coding sequence is TGTGCCGGTGGACAGGATCAGGGCTACACCTTC.

This clone was picked up one time. The chain employs TRBV11-2 and TRBJ2-3; D is uncertain. The CDR3 spans 12 residues. The ends were cut back, 0 bases at V and 9 bases at J, with 7 bases in the middle. Germline-derived CDR1 and CDR2 are SGHAT and FQNNGV. CDR3 sequence: CASSLDLATQYF. CDR3 sequence (DNA): TGTGCCAGCAGCTTAGATCTGGCCACGCAGTATTTT.

The count of this clone is one. The V call is TRBV9, the J call TRBJ2-7, with D possibly TRBD2 on 5 matching bases. Germline loops: CDR1 SGDLS, CDR2 YYNGEE. The CDR3 runs to 15 residues. Trimming cost V 4 bases and J 2 bases, with 16 bases left between them. In DNA form, the CDR3 reads TGTGCCAGCAGCCCAGAGCAACGGGGTCCCTACGAGCAGTACTTC. Translation gives CASSPEQRGPYEQYF.

This clone was detected a few times. Other DNA sequences in this sample translate to the same CDR3. The CDR3 here is CASSLVAGANYEQYF. The CDR3, as DNA: TGTGCCAGCAGCTTAGTTGCAGGGGCTAACTACGAGCAGTACTTC. V gene TRBV7-2 combines with J gene TRBJ2-7; tentatively, D is TRBD1 (6 bases). V lost 1 base and J 3 bases, leaving 13 bases between the germline ends. Germline CDR1 and CDR2: SGHTA and FQGNSA. The CDR3 totals 15 residues.

The gene calls are TRBV13 and TRBJ1-2; no reliable D call. CDR3 length: 14 amino acids. Between the trimmed V and J ends, which lost 0 bases and 2 bases, there was a span of 7 bases. Germline lookup yields CDR1 PRHDT and CDR2 FYEKMQ (reference sequence). DNA for the CDR3: TGTGCCAGCAGCTTAGGCCGGGGAAACTATGGCTACACCTTC. Its translation: CASSLGRGNYGYTF. Together with reference TRBV13 and TRBJ1-2, the CDR3 gives the full variable domain: AAGVIQSPRHLIKEKRETATLKCYPIPRHDTVYWYQQGPGQDPQFLISFYEKMQSDKGSIPDRFSAQQFSDYHSELNMSSLELGDSALYFCASSLGRGNYGYTFGSGTRLTVV.

The DNA of the CDR3 is TGTGCCAGCAGCTTGGTCTCAGGCTACGAGCAGTACTTC. It specifies CASSLVSGYEQYF. The rearrangement uses TRBV5-6 and TRBJ2-7; D not certain. Trimming pared 0 bases from V and 3 bases from J, leaving 7 bases between. The CDR3 contains 13 residues. Germline assignment: CDR1 SGHDT and CDR2 YYEEEE. The entire variable domain, with the rest obtained from reference TRBV5-6 and TRBJ2-7, is as follows: DAGVTQSPTHLIKTRGQQVTLRCSPKSGHDTVSWYQQALGQGPQFIFQYYEEEERQRGNFPDRFSGHQFPNYSSELNVNALLLGDSALYLCASSLVSGYEQYFGPGTRLTVT.

The chain employs TRBV7-9 and TRBJ2-5, with D perhaps matching TRBD2 (5 bases). The germline V gene encodes CDR1 SEHNR and CDR2 FQNEAQ (reference sequence). This CDR3 comprises 14 residues. V lost 7 bases, J lost 3 bases, and 15 bases lay in between. CDR3 amino acids: CASNNRGPKETQYF. Written as DNA, the CDR3 is TGTGCCAGCAACAACCGGGGTCCGAAAGAGACCCAGTACTTC.

CDR3: CASSRQTPGTSGGARFEQYF. The DNA for the CDR3 is TGTGCCAGCTCACGTCAAACTCCCGGGACTAGCGGGGGGGCCAGGTTCGAGCAGTACTTC. This chain connects TRBV18 to TRBJ2-7; 16 bases are shared with TRBD2. The germline CDR1 and CDR2 sequences are KGHSH and LQKENI. The CDR3 loop spans 20 amino acids. Losses at the gene ends were 4 bases for V and 6 bases for J; bases not matched to a gene: 18.

A remark on this clone: Other nucleotide sequences from this sample produce the same CDR3. The chain carries TRBV24-1 and TRBJ1-2; D is possibly TRBD1 (6 bases). Germline-derived CDR1 and CDR2 are KGHDR and SFDVKD. The length of the CDR3 is 16 residues. V was shortened by 3 bases and J by 6 bases, with 19 bases between the two germline ends. The CDR3 coding sequence is TGTGCCACCAGTGATGGGGGGACCGTGGGGGGGCATGGCTACACCTTC. This gives the protein CATSDGGTVGGHGYTF.

This clone showed up just once. V gene TRBV2 combines with J gene TRBJ2-3; D is unclear. Germline V gene sequence: CDR1 SNHLY, CDR2 FYNNEI. Trimming shortened V by 2 bases and J by 3 bases, and 9 bases separated the two germline ends. The CDR3 is made up of 14 amino acids. CDR3 DNA: TGTGCCAGCAGTGAAATGAAGAGAACAGATACGCAGTATTTT. Protein: CASSEMKRTDTQYF.

The chain joins TRBV14 to TRBJ2-7; TRBD2 is a possible D gene (6 bases). V lost 1 base to trimming and J lost 5 bases, with 12 bases between them. The germline V gene has CDR1 SGHDN and CDR2 FVKESK. The CDR3 has 14 residues. The CDR3 sequence is CASSQVGREDEQYF. CDR3 nucleotides: TGTGCCAGCAGCCAAGTGGGCAGGGAGGACGAGCAGTACTTC.

The chain carries TRBV18 and TRBJ2-7, with a possible D match to TRBD2 (6 bases). The CDR3 length is 15 residues. V was shortened by 3 bases and J by 5 bases, with 17 bases between the two germline ends. Germline lookup yields CDR1 KGHSH and CDR2 LQKENI. The CDR3 region is CASSPLAVGLNEQYF. CDR3 DNA: TGTGCCAGCTCACCGCTGGCGGTGGGACTCAACGAGCAGTACTTC.

The CDR3 protein is CASSQGLTTSRWDTQYF. CDR3 DNA: TGTGCCAGCAGCCAAGGTTTGACGACTAGTCGGTGGGATACGCAGTATTTT. The V and J genes are TRBV3-1 (or the pseudogene TRBV3-2) and TRBJ2-3, with D maybe TRBD2 (6 bases). The V and J ends lost 1 base and 6 bases respectively, with 20 bases between them. Germline V gene sequence: CDR1 LGHDT, CDR2 YNNKEL (reference sequence). The CDR3 extends over 17 amino acids.

This clone has just a few counts. This chain joins TRBV5-4 and TRBJ2-7, with 9 positions matching TRBD1. The CDR3 is 14 amino acids. Trimming took 4 bases from V and 7 from J; bases not matched to a gene: 9. Germline V gives CDR1 SGHNT, CDR2 YYREEE (reference sequence). The CDR3 here is CASSPDRGSREQYF. The CDR3 DNA follows: TGTGCCAGCAGCCCGGACAGGGGCTCCCGGGAGCAGTACTTC.

The chain uses TRBV4-1 and TRBJ1-1, with D unclear. Germline assignment: CDR1 MGHRA and CDR2 YSYEKL. The CDR3 has 15 amino acids. The V and J ends lost 0 bases and 6 bases respectively, with 14 bases between them. The CDR3 protein is CASSQDYHSGAEAFF. The CDR3 DNA sequence: TGCGCCAGCAGCCAAGATTATCACTCCGGGGCTGAAGCTTTCTTT.

The chain links TRBV6-2 or TRBV6-3 to TRBJ1-1, with 7 positions matching TRBD1. The CDR3 covers 14 residues. V lost 6 bases, J lost 3 bases, and 7 bases stayed unmatched. Germline CDR1 and CDR2: MNHEY and SVGEGT. The CDR3 nucleotides read TGTGCCAGCAGCCTTGACAGGGTTCACACTGAAGCTTTCTTT. Translation: CASSLDRVHTEAFF.

The V call is TRBV30, the J call TRBJ1-2, with TRBD1 matching 9 bases. The length of the CDR3 is 17 residues. Germline CDR1 reads GTSNPN; CDR2 reads SVGIG (reference sequence). The trim removed 0 bases at V and 4 bases at J, leaving 12 bases unmatched. CDR3 amino acids: CAWSVGTGRAVIYGYTF. The CDR3 bases are TGTGCCTGGAGTGTAGGGACAGGGAGGGCGGTAATCTATGGCTACACCTTC.

The rearrangement joins TRBV14 to TRBJ1-4; tentatively, D is TRBD1 (6 bases). V was trimmed by 0 bases and J by 1 base, leaving 12 bases between them. This CDR3 has 17 residues. Per germline, CDR1 SGHDN and CDR2 FVKESK. In DNA form, the CDR3 reads TGTGCCAGCAGCCAAGACAGGGGAAGTGGAACTAATGAAAAACTGTTTTTT. It specifies CASSQDRGSGTNEKLFF.

The chain employs TRBV28 and TRBJ2-5, with a possible D match to TRBD1 (5 bases). This CDR3 is 13 amino acids long. Trimming stripped 3 bases from V and 1 base from J, with 6 bases between. The germline V gene has CDR1 MDHEN and CDR2 SYDVKM. The DNA of the CDR3 is TGTGCCAGCAGTTTCAGGGCCCAAGAGACCCAGTACTTC. Its translation is CASSFRAQETQYF.

The chain combines TRBV7-2 with TRBJ2-3; D possibly corresponds to TRBD2 (6 bases). Germline CDR1 and CDR2: SGHTA and FQGNSA. Trimming left V 0 bases short and J 4 bases short, with 8 bases between. The CDR3 sequence is 14 residues long. CDR3 DNA sequence: TGTGCCAGCAGCTTAGCGGTAGCGGCAGATACGCAGTATTTT. It yields the protein CASSLAVAADTQYF.

The V call is TRBV3-1 (or the pseudogene TRBV3-2), the J call TRBJ2-1; 7 bases are a match to TRBD2. Trimming removed 3 bases from V and 11 bases from J; junction bases left unmatched: 4. This CDR3 contains 12 residues. From germline, CDR1 is LGHDT and CDR2 YNNKEL (reference sequence). CDR3 coding DNA: TGTGCCAGCAGCCAGGCGGGAGTTAAGCAGTTCTTC. Protein: CASSQAGVKQFF.

The chain is built from TRBV9 and TRBJ2-1; 10 nucleotides line up with TRBD2. The V and J ends lost 0 bases and 7 bases, in that order; junction bases with no gene match: 4. The CDR3 covers 15 residues. Germline V gene data show CDR1 as SGDLS and CDR2 as YYNGEE. The CDR3 reads CASSVGTSGINEQFF. The CDR3 nucleotides are TGTGCCAGCAGCGTAGGGACTAGCGGCATTAATGAGCAGTTCTTC.

This chain joins TRBV6-5 and TRBJ2-7, with D possibly matching TRBD1 (6 bases). Germline assignment: CDR1 MNHEY and CDR2 SVGAGI. Trimming took off 0 bases at V and 2 bases at J, with 14 bases between the two ends. The CDR3 is 16 amino acids. CDR3 protein: CASSYSGQGSTYEQYF. The CDR3 bases are TGTGCCAGCAGTTACTCGGGTCAGGGGTCCACCTACGAGCAGTACTTC.

CDR3 protein: CASSLAGARGDEQYF. Here the CDR3 DNA reads TGTGCCAGCAGCTTGGCAGGGGCCAGAGGCGACGAGCAGTACTTC. This chain connects TRBV7-9 to TRBJ2-7, with a tentative D call TRBD1 (6 bases). The ends were cut back, 3 bases at V and 5 bases at J, with 17 bases in the middle. CDR3 length equals 15 residues. Germline lookup yields CDR1 SEHNR and CDR2 FQNEAQ (reference sequence). Full variable domain (remainder filled in from reference TRBV7-9 and TRBJ2-7): DTGVSQNPRHKITKRGQNVTFRCDPISEHNRLYWYRQTLGQGPEFLTYFQNEAQLEKSRLLSDRFSAERPKGSFSTLEIQRTEQGDSAMYLCASSLAGARGDEQYFGPGTRLTVT.

The table lists this clone with a few counts. CDR3 sequence: CASSLLRETQYF. The DNA for the CDR3 is TGTGCCAGCAGTTTGCTGCGGGAGACCCAGTACTTC. J is TRBJ2-5 and V is TRBV28; D gene uncertain. Trimming shortened V by 3 bases and J by 5 bases, and 7 bases separated the two germline ends. CDR3 length: 12 amino acids. The germline V gene encodes CDR1 MDHEN and CDR2 SYDVKM.